This T cell receptor (beta chain) was recorded in a study of blood T cells in healthy people across ages. As to this clonotype: Its antigen is as yet unknown.

Study-level findings and limits: Donors of long life had a larger count of naive CD4+ cells and greater diversity than aged donors. Age brought a roughly linear fall in TCR beta diversity measured per million T cells.

Per individual sample, total RNA of at least 6 micrograms was extracted. The CDR3 runs to 13 residues. Germline V gene data show CDR1 as MGHDK and CDR2 as SYGVNS. V was trimmed by 3 bases and J by 6 bases, leaving 10 bases between them. The authors ran a second PCR of roughly 6 to 12 cycles using a sample-barcoded 5' primer and a J-beta primer mix. In TCRdb, the 5' RACE reads were re-called with MiXCR into one record per CDR3 protein. The sample has approximately 1,700,000 distinct CDR3 sequences; about two fifths are singletons. The sequenced material came from blood. This sequence was found in a human donor in good health. The chain carries TRBV25-1 and TRBJ2-3; D remains unclear. The CDR3 sequence: CASSDPYRDTQYF. The CDR3, as DNA: TGTGCCAGCAGTGATCCCTACCGGGATACGCAGTATTTT.